This T cell receptor beta chain was found in a study of monozygotic twins with inflammatory bowel disease. Whole-study results and caveats: The data gave no support to a single strong IBD-associated signal or clonotype. Relative clonotype sharing with others was diminished in IBD patients versus healthy twins, particularly with disease activity.

UMIs that had a 6-nucleotide sample barcode were put in using template switching. TCRdb reprocessed the 5' RACE reads and stores each CDR3 protein as one record, lacking DNA. The sample table includes around 450,000 distinct CDR3 sequences. Concerning this clonotype: What it recognizes is unknown.

The CDR3 contains 12 residues. Looked up from germline, CDR1 is SGHNT and CDR2 is YYREEE (reference sequence). The sequencing sample was made of blood. The gene calls are TRBV5-4 and TRBJ2-1; the TCRdb D gene call, TRBD2, has no DNA to confirm it. This TCR was recovered from a human donor with ulcerative colitis or Crohn's disease, or a healthy co-twin of an affected twin (not recorded which). The CDR3 sequence: CASSSGTSQQFF.